This TCR beta chain was recorded in a study of blood T cell repertoires in COVID-19. Looked up from germline, CDR1 is MGHDK and CDR2 is SYGVNS. CDR3 length equals 15 residues. The ends lost 7 bases at V and 5 bases at J; junction bases unmatched: 10. TCRdb's copy holds only in-frame clones and misses some; the assay was immunoSEQ multiplex PCR. The top ten clones hold about 2.4% of a sample with about 200,000 clones, almost 85% of them seen once. The TCR originated in a woman between 70 and 85 years old with COVID-19, enrolled during active disease. This chain links TRBV25-1 with TRBJ2-3, with 9 bases matching TRBD2. Sequencing input: peripheral blood. The CDR3, as DNA: TGTGCCAGCAAGCACGCAATAGCGGGAGTAGATACGCAGTATTTT. It translates to CASKHAIAGVDTQYF.